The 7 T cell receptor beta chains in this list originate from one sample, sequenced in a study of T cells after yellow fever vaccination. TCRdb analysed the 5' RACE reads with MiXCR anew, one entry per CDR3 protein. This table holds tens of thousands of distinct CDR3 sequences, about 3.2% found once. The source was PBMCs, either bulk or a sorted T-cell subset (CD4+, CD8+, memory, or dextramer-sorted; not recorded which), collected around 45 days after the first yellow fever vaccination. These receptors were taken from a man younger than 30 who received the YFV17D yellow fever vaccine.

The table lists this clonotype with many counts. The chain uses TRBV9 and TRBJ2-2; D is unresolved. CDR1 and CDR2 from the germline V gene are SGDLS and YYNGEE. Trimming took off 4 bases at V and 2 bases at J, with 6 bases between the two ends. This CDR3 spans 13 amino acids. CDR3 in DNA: TGTGCCAGCAGCCGATTTAACACCGGGGAGCTGTTTTTT. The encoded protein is CASSRFNTGELFF.

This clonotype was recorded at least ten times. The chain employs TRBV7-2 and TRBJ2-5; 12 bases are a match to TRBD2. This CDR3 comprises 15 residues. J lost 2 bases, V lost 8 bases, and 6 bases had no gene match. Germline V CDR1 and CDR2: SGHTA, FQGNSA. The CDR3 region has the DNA TGTGCCAGCCAACTAGCGGGGGGATTTCAAGAGACCCAGTACTTC. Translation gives CASQLAGGFQETQYF.

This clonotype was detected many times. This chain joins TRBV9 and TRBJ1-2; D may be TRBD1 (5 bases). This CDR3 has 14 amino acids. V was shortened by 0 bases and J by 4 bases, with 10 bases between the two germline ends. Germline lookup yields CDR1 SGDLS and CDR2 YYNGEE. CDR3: CASSVDQDTYGYTF. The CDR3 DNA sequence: TGTGCCAGCAGCGTAGATCAGGACACCTATGGCTACACCTTC. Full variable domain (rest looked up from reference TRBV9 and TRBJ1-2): DSGVTQTPKHLITATGQRVTLRCSPRSGDLSVYWYQQSLDQGLQFLIQYYNGEERAKGNILERFSAQQFPDLHSELNLSSLELGDSALYFCASSVDQDTYGYTFGSGTRLTVV.

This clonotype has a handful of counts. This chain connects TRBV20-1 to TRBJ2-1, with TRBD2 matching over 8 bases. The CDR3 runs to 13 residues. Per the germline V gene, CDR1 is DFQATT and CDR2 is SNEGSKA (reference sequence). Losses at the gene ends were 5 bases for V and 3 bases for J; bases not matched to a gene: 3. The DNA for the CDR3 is TGCAGTGCTGCCGGGACTAGCTACAATGAGCAGTTCTTC. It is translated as CSAAGTSYNEQFF.

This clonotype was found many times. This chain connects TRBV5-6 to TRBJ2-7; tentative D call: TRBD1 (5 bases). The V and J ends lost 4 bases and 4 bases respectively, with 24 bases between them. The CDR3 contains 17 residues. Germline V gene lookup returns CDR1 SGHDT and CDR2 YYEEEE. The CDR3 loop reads CASSARTAQTARYEQYV. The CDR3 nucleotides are TGTGCCAGCAGCGCCCGGACGGCTCAGACAGCGAGGTACGAGCAGTACGTC.

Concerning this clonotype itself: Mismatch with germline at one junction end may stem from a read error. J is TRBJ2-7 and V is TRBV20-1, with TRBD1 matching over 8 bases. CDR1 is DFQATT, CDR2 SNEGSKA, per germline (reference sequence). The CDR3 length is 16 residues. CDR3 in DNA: TGCTGTGCTAGAGATCGGAGGACAGGGAGCTCCTACGAGCAGTACTTC. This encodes CCARDRRTGSSYEQYF.

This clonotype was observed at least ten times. The CDR3 here is CASSAGVGLAFTDTQYF. In DNA form, the CDR3 reads TGTGCCAGCAGCGCCGGCGTGGGACTAGCGTTCACAGATACGCAGTATTTT. The V gene is TRBV9, the J gene TRBJ2-3, with 10 bases matching TRBD2. Germline V gene lookup returns CDR1 SGDLS and CDR2 YYNGEE. The ends lost 3 bases at V and 2 bases at J; junction bases unmatched: 9. The CDR3 sequence is 17 residues long.